A single sample is the source of the 23 T cell receptor beta chains below, sequenced in a study of shared clonotypes between healthy human individuals. Measured with immunoSEQ multiplex PCR; TCRdb has only the in-frame clones, and not every one. The sample lists more than 2 million clones, roughly 96% occurring once. Sequenced sample: naive CD4+ T cells sorted from blood. Subset noted: CD45RA+ positively selected. Every receptor here comes from a man between 18 and 35 years old in good health.

The chain combines TRBV28 with TRBJ2-1, with 11 bases identical to TRBD2. V lost 5 bases and J lost 6; bases outside the gene matches: 6. Germline lookup yields CDR1 MDHEN and CDR2 SYDVKM. The CDR3 is made up of 15 amino acids. This CDR3 is CASSETSGAPNEQFF. DNA of the CDR3: TGTGCCAGCAGTGAGACTAGCGGGGCCCCCAATGAGCAGTTCTTC.

The chain couples TRBV10-1 to TRBJ1-4, with D unclear. The germline V gene encodes CDR1 WNHNN and CDR2 SYGVQD (reference sequence). This CDR3 comprises 15 residues. Trimming took 0 bases from V and 3 from J, leaving 8 bases between them. CDR3 region: CASSESTGPNEKLFF. The CDR3 DNA reads TGCGCCAGCAGTGAGTCGACTGGGCCTAATGAAAAACTGTTTTTT.

The chain employs TRBV5-1 and TRBJ2-3, with D perhaps TRBD1 (5 bases). Germline CDR1 is SGHRS and CDR2 is YFSETQ. The CDR3 is made up of 14 amino acids. V lost 0 bases and J 6 bases, leaving 11 bases between the germline ends. The CDR3 is CASSLVQGRDTQYF. DNA for the CDR3: TGCGCCAGCAGCTTGGTGCAGGGAAGGGATACGCAGTATTTT.

The chain employs TRBV7-2 and TRBJ1-2, with 8 positions matching TRBD1. After removal of 0 bases from V and 0 bases from J, the junction contained 6 bases not matched to a gene. The CDR3 runs 17 residues. The germline V gene encodes CDR1 SGHTA and CDR2 FQGNSA. In nucleotides, the CDR3 is TGTGCCAGCAGCTTAGCCCGGGACAGGAGCACTAACTATGGCTACACCTTC. It encodes CASSLARDRSTNYGYTF.

The chain carries TRBV10-3 and TRBJ1-3, with D perhaps TRBD1 (5 bases). V lost 7 bases and J 0 bases, leaving 13 bases between the germline ends. The germline gives CDR1 ENHRY, CDR2 SYGVKD. CDR3 length equals 15 residues. The CDR3 is CAIIDSLPSGNTIYF. DNA of the CDR3: TGTGCCATCATCGACAGTCTCCCCTCTGGAAACACCATATATTTT.

The chain uses TRBV29-1 and TRBJ1-2; no clear D. CDR3 length: 14 residues. Germline loops: CDR1 SQVTM, CDR2 ANQGSEA. Trimming cost V 4 bases and J 4 bases, with 16 bases left between them. CDR3 nucleotides: TGCAGCGTTGCAGAGGCAGGAACAAGCTATGGCTACACCTTC. This gives the protein CSVAEAGTSYGYTF.

The chain couples TRBV10-2 to TRBJ2-5; possibly TRBD1 for D (6 bases). In germline, CDR1 is WSHSY, CDR2 SAAADI. Trimming shortened V by 5 bases and J by 3 bases, and 10 bases separated the two germline ends. CDR3 length: 13 residues. The CDR3 nucleotides are TGCGCCAGCAGTTGGGCAGGGGAAGAGACCCAGTACTTC. Translation: CASSWAGEETQYF.

The gene calls are TRBV11-1 and TRBJ1-4; D gene uncertain. The CDR3 extends over 13 amino acids. Germline CDR1 is SGHAT and CDR2 is FQDESV (reference sequence). Trimming took off 6 bases at V and 8 bases at J, with 13 bases between the two ends. Written as DNA, the CDR3 is TGTGCCAGCAGGCAGACGGGTACGGAAAAACTGTTTTTT. Translation gives CASRQTGTEKLFF. The entire variable domain, with the rest obtained from reference TRBV11-1 and TRBJ1-4, is as follows: EAEVAQSPRYKITEKSQAVAFWCDPISGHATLYWYRQILGQGPELLVQFQDESVVDDSQLPKDRFSAERLKGVDSTLKIQPAELGDSAMYLCASRQTGTEKLFFGSGTQLSVL.

The gene calls are TRBV7-3 and TRBJ2-3; tentatively, D is TRBD1 or TRBD2 (5 bases each). Trimming shortened V by 5 bases and J by 0 bases, and 15 bases separated the two germline ends. The CDR3 consists of 16 residues. From germline, CDR1 is SGHTA and CDR2 FQGTGA. This chain's CDR3 is CASSNQMGPSTDTQYF. CDR3 coding DNA: TGTGCCAGCAGCAACCAGATGGGACCCAGCACAGATACGCAGTATTTT.

Regarding this clone: The same CDR3 also results from other DNA sequences found in this sample. The chain couples TRBV9 to TRBJ2-7, with a tentative D call TRBD2 (6 bases). Germline assignment: CDR1 SGDLS and CDR2 YYNGEE. Trimming shortened V by 0 bases and J by 3 bases, and 10 bases separated the two germline ends. There are 14 residues in the CDR3. As DNA, the CDR3 is TGTGCCAGCAGCGTAGAACTAGCAGGCTACGAGCAGTACTTC. Amino acids: CASSVELAGYEQYF.

This clone has a single count. The chain links TRBV11-1 to TRBJ1-6; the D is unclear. V was shortened by 5 bases and J by 5 bases, with 7 bases between the two germline ends. From germline, CDR1 is SGHAT and CDR2 FQDESV (reference sequence). This CDR3 spans 13 amino acids. CDR3 sequence (DNA): TGTGCCAGCAGCCAGTTCCATAATTCACCCCTCCACTTT. As protein: CASSQFHNSPLHF. Drawing the rest from reference TRBV11-1 and TRBJ1-6, the complete variable domain is EAEVAQSPRYKITEKSQAVAFWCDPISGHATLYWYRQILGQGPELLVQFQDESVVDDSQLPKDRFSAERLKGVDSTLKIQPAELGDSAMYLCASSQFHNSPLHFGNGTRLTVT.

The chain employs TRBV7-3 and TRBJ2-7; D call uncertain. V lost 1 base and J 6 bases, leaving 22 bases between the germline ends. CDR3 length: 17 amino acids. Germline V CDR1 and CDR2: SGHTA, FQGTGA. The CDR3 DNA follows: TGTGCCAGCAGCTTAAGGGCTTTTGGGATTTTCTATGCCGAGCAGTACTTC. Its protein product is CASSLRAFGIFYAEQYF.

This chain links TRBV5-1 with TRBJ1-6, with TRBD1 matching 7 bases. V shed 0 bases, J shed 5 bases, and the junction held 8 bases outside the gene matches. The CDR3 spans 17 residues. The V gene's germline CDR1 is SGHRS and CDR2 YFSETQ. CDR3 bases: TGCGCCAGCAGCTTGGTCGGAGGACAGGAAGATAATTCACCCCTCCACTTT. It codes for CASSLVGGQEDNSPLHF.

The CDR3 bases are TGTGCCAGCAGCTTGGCCTTAGGGGTGAACACTGAAGCTTTCTTT. This codes for CASSLALGVNTEAFF. V gene TRBV5-4 combines with J gene TRBJ1-1, with a tentative D call TRBD1 (5 bases). CDR3 length: 15 amino acids. Germline lookup yields CDR1 SGHNT and CDR2 YYREEE (reference sequence). Deletions cut 0 bases from V and 0 bases from J, with 9 bases between.

The V gene is TRBV7-9, the J gene TRBJ2-5, with TRBD1 matching over 7 bases. This CDR3 has 14 residues. V gave up 5 bases and J gave up 3 bases; unmatched junction bases: 6. Germline CDR1 and CDR2: SEHNR and FQNEAQ (reference sequence). The CDR3 nucleotides read TGTGCCAGCAGCAAGAACACAGGGGAAGAGACCCAGTACTTC. It specifies CASSKNTGEETQYF.

As DNA, the CDR3 is TGTGCCAGCTCACCACCCGGACAGAAGAGCTCCTATAATTCACCCCTCCACTTT. Encoded protein: CASSPPGQKSSYNSPLHF. This rearrangement joins TRBV18 to TRBJ1-6; D may be TRBD1 (6 bases). Germline CDR1 KGHSH, CDR2 LQKENI. Trimming shortened V by 0 bases and J by 0 bases, and 12 bases separated the two germline ends. The CDR3 runs to 18 residues.

This chain connects TRBV6-5 to TRBJ1-2, with TRBD1 identical over 7 bases. Trimming cost V 6 bases and J 4 bases; bases outside gene matches: 5. CDR3 length equals 13 residues. Germline-derived CDR1 and CDR2 are MNHEY and SVGAGI. The CDR3 DNA is TGTGCCAGCAGCGACAGGGATAGCTATGGCTACACCTTC. Translating gives CASSDRDSYGYTF.

The V gene is TRBV5-4, the J gene TRBJ2-7; TRBD2 agrees at 10 bases. The germline V gene encodes CDR1 SGHNT and CDR2 YYREEE (reference sequence). With 4 bases clipped from V and 4 bases from J, the junction kept 8 bases outside the gene matches. CDR3 length: 15 residues. CDR3 amino acids: CASSLRASGRYEQYF. The CDR3 nucleotides read TGTGCCAGCAGCCTCAGGGCTAGCGGGAGATACGAGCAGTACTTC.

Here the CDR3 reads CASSRVRGMGGNTIYF. Written as DNA, the CDR3 is TGTGCCAGCAGCCGTGTCAGGGGAATGGGTGGAAACACCATATATTTT. V and J are TRBV5-4 and TRBJ1-3; tentative D call: TRBD1 (6 bases). V was cut by 4 bases and J by 3 bases, with 17 bases left in between. There are 16 residues in the CDR3. Per germline, CDR1 SGHNT and CDR2 YYREEE (reference sequence). The whole variable domain, remainder taken from reference TRBV5-4 and TRBJ1-3, is ETGVTQSPTHLIKTRGQQVTLRCSSQSGHNTVSWYQQALGQGPQFIFQYYREEENGRGNFPPRFSGLQFPNYSSELNVNALELDDSALYLCASSRVRGMGGNTIYFGEGSWLTVV.

Notes on this clone: The sample carries other DNA sequences with the same CDR3. This chain joins TRBV5-6 and TRBJ2-3; no definite D call. The CDR3 has 14 amino acids. Per the germline V gene, CDR1 is SGHDT and CDR2 is YYEEEE. V lost 1 base and J lost 0, with 6 bases in between. The CDR3 loop reads CASSLLGSTDTQYF. The CDR3 coding sequence is TGTGCCAGCAGCTTGCTGGGTAGCACAGATACGCAGTATTTT.

The chain joins TRBV11-2 to TRBJ2-7; D might be TRBD1 or TRBD2, each matching 6 bases. Germline CDR1 SGHAT, CDR2 FQNNGV. V was clipped by 1 base and J by 5 bases, with 15 bases between them. The CDR3 totals 15 residues. For the CDR3, the DNA is TGTGCCAGCAGCTTAGCCGGGGGCGCGGTGAACGAGCAGTACTTC. Residues: CASSLAGGAVNEQYF.

This rearrangement joins TRBV12-5 to TRBJ2-7, with D hard to call. CDR3 size: 13 residues. Per the germline V gene, CDR1 is LGHNT and CDR2 is FRNRAP. V shed 0 bases and J shed 4 bases, with 7 bases lying between them. The CDR3 coding sequence is TGTGCTAGTGGTTTGGTATCTACATACGAGCAGTACTTC. Amino acid sequence: CASGLVSTYEQYF. The full variable domain, rest sourced from reference TRBV12-5 and TRBJ2-7, is DARVTQTPRHKVTEMGQEVTMRCQPILGHNTVFWYRQTMMQGLELLAYFRNRAPLDDSGMPKDRFSAEMPDATLATLKIQPSEPRDSAVYFCASGLVSTYEQYFGPGTRLTVT.

The CDR3 sequence is CASSYSPDTNDEKLFF. CDR3 coding DNA: TGTGCCAGCAGTTACTCGCCGGACACAAACGATGAAAAACTGTTTTTT. This chain uses TRBV6-5 with TRBJ1-4; maybe TRBD1 (5 bases). The CDR3 has 16 residues. Germline-derived CDR1 and CDR2 are MNHEY and SVGAGI. Trimming took off 0 bases at V and 6 bases at J, with 14 bases between the two ends.